What follows is one T cell receptor beta chain and its context. This CDR3 is 13 amino acids long. Losses at the gene ends were 6 bases for V and 6 bases for J; bases not matched to a gene: 8. CDR1 and CDR2 from the germline V gene are KGHSY and FQNENV. Profiled with immunoSEQ multiplex PCR; TCRdb holds only in-frame clones, not every one. The sample holds tens of thousands of clones, 75% to 90% seen once. These data belong to a study of blood T cell repertoires in COVID-19. Material: peripheral blood. The genes are TRBV16 and TRBJ2-7; 7 bases line up with TRBD2. This receptor was obtained from a woman in her forties or fifties with active or convalescent COVID-19. The chain's CDR3 is CASSAGTGGEQYF. In DNA form, the CDR3 reads TGTGCCAGCAGTGCCGGGACGGGGGGCGAGCAGTACTTC. Looking up the rest from reference TRBV16 and TRBJ2-7 gives the full variable domain: GEEVAQTPKHLVRGEGQKAKLYCAPIKGHSYVFWYQQVLKNEFKFLISFQNENVFDETGMPKERFSAKCLPNSPCSLEIQATKLEDSAVYFCASSAGTGGEQYFGPGTRLTVT.